This entry concerns a single T cell receptor (beta chain). Its antigen is not known. The V segment lost 6 bases and the J segment 4 bases; nucleotides outside the gene matches: 15. The CDR3 runs to 17 residues. Germline V gene lookup returns CDR1 SGHAT and CDR2 FQDESV (reference sequence). At deep level, the assay was performed. Profiling relied on immunoSEQ multiplex PCR, and the TCRdb table lists in-frame clones only, not all of them. This table holds about 2,500,000 clones, 90% to 95% found once. There were only Caucasian adults among the donors, and all lived in Nashville, Tennessee. The data stem from a study of shared clonotypes between healthy human individuals. Overall study results and limits: Larger estimated richness was generally recorded for naive subsets relative to memory subsets. Clonotype sharing among donors was expected to depend on sequencing depth.

Sequencing was done on a sample of naive CD4+ T cells sorted from blood. Indicated subset: CD45RA+ positively selected. The sequence was collected from a young man in good health. The rearrangement uses TRBV11-1 and TRBJ2-5, with 9 positions matching TRBD1. CDR3 in amino acids: CASSPGQGTPRGETQYF. Here the CDR3 DNA reads TGTGCCAGCAGTCCGGGACAGGGAACCCCCCGAGGAGAGACCCAGTACTTC.